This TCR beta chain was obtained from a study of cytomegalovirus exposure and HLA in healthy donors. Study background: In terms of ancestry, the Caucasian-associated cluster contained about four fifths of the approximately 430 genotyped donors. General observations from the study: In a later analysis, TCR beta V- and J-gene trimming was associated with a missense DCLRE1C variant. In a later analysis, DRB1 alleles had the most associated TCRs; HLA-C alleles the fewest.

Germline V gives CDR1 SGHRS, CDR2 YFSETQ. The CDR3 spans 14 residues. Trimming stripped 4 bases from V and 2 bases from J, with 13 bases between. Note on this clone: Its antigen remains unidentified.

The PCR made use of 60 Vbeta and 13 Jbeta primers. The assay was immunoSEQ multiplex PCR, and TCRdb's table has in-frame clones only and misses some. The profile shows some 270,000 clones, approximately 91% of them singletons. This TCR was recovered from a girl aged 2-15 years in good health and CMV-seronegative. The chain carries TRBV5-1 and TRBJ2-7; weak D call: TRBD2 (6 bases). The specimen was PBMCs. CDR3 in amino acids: CASSGRTVAYEQYF. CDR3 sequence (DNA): TGCGCCAGCAGCGGGAGGACCGTTGCCTACGAGCAGTACTTC. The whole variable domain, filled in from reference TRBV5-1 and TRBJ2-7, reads KAGVTQTPRYLIKTRGQQVTLSCSPISGHRSVSWYQQTPGQGLQFLFEYFSETQRNKGNFPGRFSGRQFSNSRSEMNVSTLELGDSALYLCASSGRTVAYEQYFGPGTRLTVT.